The rows below give T cell receptor beta chains drawn from one sample of a study of cytomegalovirus exposure and HLA in healthy donors. Produced via immunoSEQ multiplex PCR; TCRdb's table is partial and in-frame only. This table holds about 140,000 clones, roughly three quarters found once. The sequenced material came from PBMCs. The receptors originated from a man aged 18 to 30 in good health and CMV-seronegative. Each CDR3 is given with its conserved first and last residue.

J | V | CDR3
TRBJ1-1 | TRBV28 | CASSLSGQGNTEAFF
TRBJ2-7 | TRBV5-4 | CASSLNQGSTYEQYF
TRBJ1-6 | TRBV4-1 | CASSQVFTVNSPLHF
TRBJ1-2 | TRBV6-1 | CASTFTGGDYGYTF
TRBJ2-2 | TRBV5-1 | CASSFRQGELFF
TRBJ1-2 | TRBV4-2 | CASSQEEAQGRYGYTF
TRBJ2-6 | TRBV19 | CASRRVPEGANVLTF
TRBJ2-5 | TRBV9 | CASSVHHRQGPTETQYF
TRBJ2-5 | TRBV7-6 | CASSLAGQGSETQYF
TRBJ1-1 | TRBV7-6 | CASSLKAGIETEAFF
TRBJ2-3 | TRBV6-1 | CAINRGNGDTQYF
TRBJ2-3 | TRBV28 | CASSRDRDTDTQYF
TRBJ1-2 | TRBV5-5 | CASSFERMNYGYTF
TRBJ1-2 | TRBV6-6 | CASGPIWGDRGRDGTF
TRBJ2-2 | TRBV4-3 | CASSQGGQNTGELFF
TRBJ1-2 | TRBV5-6 | CASSLEFSGQYGWAF
TRBJ1-6 | TRBV2 | CASRVSRSSYNSPLHF
TRBJ1-1 | TRBV6-6 | CATVIRTEAFF
TRBJ1-2 | TRBV5-1 | CASSLAPTVNYGYTF
TRBJ1-2 | TRBV7-2 | CASSFRDYGYTF
TRBJ1-3 | TRBV29-1 | CSVVISRRVYF
TRBJ2-3 | TRBV5-1 | CASSLGGSLPSTDTQYF
TRBJ1-3 | TRBV14 | CASSQDLMGGTLNTIYF
TRBJ1-2 | TRBV7-2 | CASSPGQNYGYTF
TRBJ1-4 | TRBV7-6 | CASSLGGEKLFF